Listed here is a single T cell receptor (beta chain). The record originates from a study of blood T cells in healthy people across ages. The CDR3 runs 13 residues. Germline loops: CDR1 ENHRY, CDR2 SYGVKD. Between the trimmed V and J ends, which lost 2 bases and 11 bases, there was a span of 15 bases. Primers used in a second PCR of about 7 to 12 cycles were a sample-barcoded 5' primer and a J-beta primer mix. Using its own MiXCR run on the 5' RACE reads, TCRdb lists one record per CDR3 protein. The top ten hold about 13% of the sample, which has 650,000 or so distinct CDR3 sequences, 45% to 60% seen once.

The TCR sequence derives from a woman of 80 years or more in good health. The sequenced sample consisted of blood. V and J are TRBV10-3 and TRBJ2-5, with D possibly being TRBD1 or TRBD2 (5 bases each). CDR3 loop: CAISEGLIGEQYF. Written as DNA, the CDR3 is TGTGCCATCAGTGAGGGACTGATAGGGGAGCAGTACTTC.